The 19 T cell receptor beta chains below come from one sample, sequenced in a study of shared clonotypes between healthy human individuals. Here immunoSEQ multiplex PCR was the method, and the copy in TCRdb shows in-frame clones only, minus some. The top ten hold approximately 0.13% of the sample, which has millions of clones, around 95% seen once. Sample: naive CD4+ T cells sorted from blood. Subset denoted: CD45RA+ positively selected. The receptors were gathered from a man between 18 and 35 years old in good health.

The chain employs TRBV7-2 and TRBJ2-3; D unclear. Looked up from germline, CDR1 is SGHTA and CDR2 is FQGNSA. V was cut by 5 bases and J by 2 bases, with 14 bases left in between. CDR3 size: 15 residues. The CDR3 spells CASSPELMPTDTQYF. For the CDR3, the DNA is TGTGCCAGCAGCCCCGAATTAATGCCCACAGATACGCAGTATTTT.

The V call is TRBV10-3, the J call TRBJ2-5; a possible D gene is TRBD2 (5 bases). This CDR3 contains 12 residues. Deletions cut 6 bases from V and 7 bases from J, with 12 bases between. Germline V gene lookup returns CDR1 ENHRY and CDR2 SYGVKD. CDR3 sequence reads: CAIRPDSGTQYF. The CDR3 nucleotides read TGTGCCATCAGGCCGGACTCGGGGACCCAGTACTTC.

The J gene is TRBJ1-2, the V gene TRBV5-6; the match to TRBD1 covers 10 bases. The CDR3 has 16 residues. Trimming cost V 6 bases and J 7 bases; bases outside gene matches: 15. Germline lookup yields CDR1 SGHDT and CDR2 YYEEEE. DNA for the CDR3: TGTGCCAGCATCTTACTGCTGGGACAGGGGTTAGGTGGCTACACCTTC. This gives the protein CASILLLGQGLGGYTF.

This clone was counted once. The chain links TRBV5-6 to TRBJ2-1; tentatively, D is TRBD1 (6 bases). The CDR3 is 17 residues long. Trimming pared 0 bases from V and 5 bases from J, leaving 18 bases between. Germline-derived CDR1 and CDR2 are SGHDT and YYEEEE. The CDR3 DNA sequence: TGTGCCAGCAGCTTGGTGTCAGGGGTGTTGGTCGACAATGAGCAGTTCTTC. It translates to CASSLVSGVLVDNEQFF.

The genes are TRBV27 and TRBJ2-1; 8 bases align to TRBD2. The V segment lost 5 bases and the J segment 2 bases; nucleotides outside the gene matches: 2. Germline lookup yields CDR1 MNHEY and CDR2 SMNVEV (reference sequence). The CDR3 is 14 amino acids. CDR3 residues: CASSPGLAYNEQFF. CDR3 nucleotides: TGTGCCAGCAGTCCGGGACTAGCCTACAATGAGCAGTTCTTC.

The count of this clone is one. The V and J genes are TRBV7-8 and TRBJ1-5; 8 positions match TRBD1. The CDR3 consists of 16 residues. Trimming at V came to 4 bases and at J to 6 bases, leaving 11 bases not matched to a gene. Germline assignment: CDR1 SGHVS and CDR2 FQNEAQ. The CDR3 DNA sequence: TGTGCCAGCAGCTACCCCGACAGGGGAGGAGGTCAGCCCCAGCATTTT. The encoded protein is CASSYPDRGGGQPQHF.

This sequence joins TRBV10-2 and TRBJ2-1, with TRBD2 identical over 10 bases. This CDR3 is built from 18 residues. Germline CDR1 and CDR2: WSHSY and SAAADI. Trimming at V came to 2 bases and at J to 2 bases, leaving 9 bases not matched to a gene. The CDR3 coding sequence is TGCGCCAGCAGTGAGAATCTGGTTAGCGGGAGGACCTACAATGAGCAGTTCTTC. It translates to CASSENLVSGRTYNEQFF.

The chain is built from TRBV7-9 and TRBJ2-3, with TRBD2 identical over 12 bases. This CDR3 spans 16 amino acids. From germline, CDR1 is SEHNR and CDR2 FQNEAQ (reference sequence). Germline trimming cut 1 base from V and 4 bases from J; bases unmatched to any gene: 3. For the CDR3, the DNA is TGTGCCAGCAGCTTAGGGGCTAGCGGGGGGGCAGATACGCAGTATTTT. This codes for CASSLGASGGADTQYF.

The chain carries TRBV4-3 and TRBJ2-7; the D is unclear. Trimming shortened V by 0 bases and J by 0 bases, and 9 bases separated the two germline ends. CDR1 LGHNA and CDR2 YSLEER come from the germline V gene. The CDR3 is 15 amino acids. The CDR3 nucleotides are TGCGCCAGCAGCCAAGAAGACCGAAGCTCCTACGAGCAGTACTTC. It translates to CASSQEDRSSYEQYF.

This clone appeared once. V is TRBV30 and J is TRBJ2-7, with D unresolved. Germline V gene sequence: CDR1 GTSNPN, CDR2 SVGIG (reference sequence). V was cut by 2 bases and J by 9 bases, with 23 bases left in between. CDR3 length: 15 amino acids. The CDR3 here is CAWSRPTSISARQYF. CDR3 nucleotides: TGTGCCTGGAGTCGGCCCACATCGATATCGGCTAGGCAGTACTTC.

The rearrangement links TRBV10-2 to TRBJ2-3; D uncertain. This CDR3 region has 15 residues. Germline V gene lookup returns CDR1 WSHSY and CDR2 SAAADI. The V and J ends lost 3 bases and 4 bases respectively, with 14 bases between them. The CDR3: CASSEDDSWADTQYF. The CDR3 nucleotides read TGCGCCAGCAGTGAAGATGACTCCTGGGCAGATACGCAGTATTTT.

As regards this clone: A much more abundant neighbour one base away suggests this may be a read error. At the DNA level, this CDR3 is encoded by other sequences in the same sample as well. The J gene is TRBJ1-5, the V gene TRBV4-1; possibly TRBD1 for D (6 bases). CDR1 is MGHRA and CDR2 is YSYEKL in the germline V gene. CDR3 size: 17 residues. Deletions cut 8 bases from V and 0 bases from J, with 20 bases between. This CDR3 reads CASFLRGGQNSNQPQHF. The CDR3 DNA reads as TGCGCCAGCTTTCTCCGAGGGGGGCAGAATAGCAATCAGCCCCAGCATTTT.

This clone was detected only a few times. The DNA for the CDR3 is TGCGCCAGCAGCTTACCCAAAGACGGTGGCTACACCTTC. Its translation: CASSLPKDGGYTF. V is TRBV5-1 and J is TRBJ1-2; D remains unclear. Deletions cut 2 bases from V and 7 bases from J, with 12 bases between. Germline V lookup: CDR1 SGHRS, CDR2 YFSETQ. The CDR3 has 13 amino acids.

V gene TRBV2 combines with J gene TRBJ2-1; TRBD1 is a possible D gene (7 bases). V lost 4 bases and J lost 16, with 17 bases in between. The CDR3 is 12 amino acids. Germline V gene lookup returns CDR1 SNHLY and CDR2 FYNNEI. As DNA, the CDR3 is TGTGCCAGCAGTGGCGACAGGGAGGTTTGTTTCTTC. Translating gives CASSGDREVCFF.

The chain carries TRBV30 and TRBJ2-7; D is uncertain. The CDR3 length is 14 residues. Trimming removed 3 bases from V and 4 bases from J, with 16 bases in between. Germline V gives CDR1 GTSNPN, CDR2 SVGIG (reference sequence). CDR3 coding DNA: TGTGCCTGGAGCCCCCAGGTAGTTGGATACGAGCAGTACTTC. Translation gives CAWSPQVVGYEQYF.

CDR3 sequence: CASRLGQGQETQYF. For the CDR3, the DNA is TGCGCCAGCCGTCTGGGGCAGGGCCAAGAGACCCAGTACTTC. The V gene is TRBV5-1, the J gene TRBJ2-5, with D perhaps matching TRBD1 (5 bases). CDR1 and CDR2 (germline): SGHRS, YFSETQ. There are 14 residues in the CDR3. With 7 bases removed from V and 1 base from J, the gap between germline ends came to 14 bases. Drawing the rest from reference TRBV5-1 and TRBJ2-5, the complete variable domain is KAGVTQTPRYLIKTRGQQVTLSCSPISGHRSVSWYQQTPGQGLQFLFEYFSETQRNKGNFPGRFSGRQFSNSRSEMNVSTLELGDSALYLCASRLGQGQETQYFGPGTRLLVL.

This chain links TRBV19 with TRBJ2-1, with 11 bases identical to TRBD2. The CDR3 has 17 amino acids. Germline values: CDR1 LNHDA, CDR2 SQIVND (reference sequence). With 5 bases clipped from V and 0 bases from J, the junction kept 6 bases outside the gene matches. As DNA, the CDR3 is TGTGCCAGTAGTGGAGCGGGACTAGCGGACTCCTACAATGAGCAGTTCTTC. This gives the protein CASSGAGLADSYNEQFF.

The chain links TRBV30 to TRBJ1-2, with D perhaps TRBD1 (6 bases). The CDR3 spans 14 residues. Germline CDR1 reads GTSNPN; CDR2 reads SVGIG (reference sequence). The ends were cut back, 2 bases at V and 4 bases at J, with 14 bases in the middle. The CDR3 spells CAWSPQQGGYGYTF. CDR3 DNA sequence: TGTGCCTGGAGTCCCCAACAGGGCGGCTATGGCTACACCTTC.

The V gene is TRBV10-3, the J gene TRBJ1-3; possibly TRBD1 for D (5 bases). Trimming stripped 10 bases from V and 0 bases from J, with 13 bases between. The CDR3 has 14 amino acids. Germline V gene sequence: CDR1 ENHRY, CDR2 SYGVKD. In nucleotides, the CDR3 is TGTGCCACCGGGGACGGTGACTCTGGAAACACCATATATTTT. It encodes CATGDGDSGNTIYF.